This T cell receptor (beta chain) stems from a study of human T cells and chemical hapten exposure. Study overall: Patch tests of 0.01% DPC on the upper back were read at 6 days. Notes on the study in general: After DPC sensitization, TCRs above 1 in 1000 frequency showed no change. With patch test score, the counts of PT1 expanded TCRs showed a positive correlation.

The V and J ends lost 7 bases and 5 bases, in that order; junction bases with no gene match: 14. CDR1 and CDR2 (germline): SGHAT, FQNNGV. This CDR3 region has 15 residues. TCRdb re-called the RACE reads with MiXCR, one entry per CDR3 protein. The sample holds more than 110,000 distinct CDR3 sequences, 12% seen once. Indicated time point: patch test 2, 6 weeks after DPC sensitization. The sample's treatment: therapeutic diphenylcyclopropenone sensitization with weekly scalp DPC. This clonotype was counted a few times. Its matching antigen is unknown. The TCR originated in a woman between 45 and 65 years old with alopecia areata. Some clones in this sample may be carry-over from other donors' samples. The source material was whole blood, sampled in connection with sensitization to the hapten diphenylcyclopropenone (DPC). The chain uses TRBV11-2 and TRBJ2-7; TRBD2 matches at 7 bases. CDR3 nucleotides: TGTGCCAGCAATCCTTTGGGCGGGAGTCAGGACGAGCAGTACTTC. Translated: CASNPLGGSQDEQYF.